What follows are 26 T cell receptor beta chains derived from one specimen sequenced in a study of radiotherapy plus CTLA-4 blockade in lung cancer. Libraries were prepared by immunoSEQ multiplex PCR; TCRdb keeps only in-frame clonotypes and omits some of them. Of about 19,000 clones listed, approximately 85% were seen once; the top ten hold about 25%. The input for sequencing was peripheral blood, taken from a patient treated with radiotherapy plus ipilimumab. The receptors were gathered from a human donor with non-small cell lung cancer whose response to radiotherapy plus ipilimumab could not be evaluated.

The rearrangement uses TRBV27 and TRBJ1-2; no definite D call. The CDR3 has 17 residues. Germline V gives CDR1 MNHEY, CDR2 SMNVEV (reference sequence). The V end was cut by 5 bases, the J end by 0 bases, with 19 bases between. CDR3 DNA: TGTGCCAGCAGTCCCCCGGGAGGCATGTGGGCTAACTATGGCTACACCTTC. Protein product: CASSPPGGMWANYGYTF.

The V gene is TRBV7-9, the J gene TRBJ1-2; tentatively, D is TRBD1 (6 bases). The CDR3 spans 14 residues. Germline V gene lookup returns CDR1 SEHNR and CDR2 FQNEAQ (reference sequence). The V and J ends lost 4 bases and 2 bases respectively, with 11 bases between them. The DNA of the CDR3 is TGTGCCAGCAGCTCAACGCAGGGGAACTATGGCTACACCTTC. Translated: CASSSTQGNYGYTF.

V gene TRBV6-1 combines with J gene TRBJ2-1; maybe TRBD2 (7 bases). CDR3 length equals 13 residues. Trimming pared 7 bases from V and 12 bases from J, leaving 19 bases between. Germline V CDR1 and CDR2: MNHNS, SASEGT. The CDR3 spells CASTPEGGGGQFF. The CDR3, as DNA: TGTGCCAGCACCCCGGAAGGGGGGGGAGGGCAGTTCTTC.

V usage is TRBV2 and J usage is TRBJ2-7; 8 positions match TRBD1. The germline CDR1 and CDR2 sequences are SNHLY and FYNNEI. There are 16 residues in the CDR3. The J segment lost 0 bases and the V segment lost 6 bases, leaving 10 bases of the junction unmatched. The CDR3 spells CASRGQAGLGSYEQYF. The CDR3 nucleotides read TGTGCCAGCAGGGGACAGGCGGGTCTTGGCTCCTACGAGCAGTACTTC.

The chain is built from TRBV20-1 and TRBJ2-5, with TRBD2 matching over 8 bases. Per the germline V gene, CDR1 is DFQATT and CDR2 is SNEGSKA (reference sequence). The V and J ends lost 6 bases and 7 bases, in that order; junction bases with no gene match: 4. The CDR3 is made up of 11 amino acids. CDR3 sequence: CSAPRGGTQYF. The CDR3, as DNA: TGCAGTGCACCTCGGGGGGGGACCCAGTACTTC.

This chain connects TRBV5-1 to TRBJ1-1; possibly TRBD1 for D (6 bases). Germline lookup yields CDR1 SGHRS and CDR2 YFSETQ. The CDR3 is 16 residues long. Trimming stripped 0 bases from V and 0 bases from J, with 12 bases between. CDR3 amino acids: CASSLDNRVMNTEAFF. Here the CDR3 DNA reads TGCGCCAGCAGCTTGGATAACAGGGTAATGAACACTGAAGCTTTCTTT. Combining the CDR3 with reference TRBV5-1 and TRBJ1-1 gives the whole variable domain KAGVTQTPRYLIKTRGQQVTLSCSPISGHRSVSWYQQTPGQGLQFLFEYFSETQRNKGNFPGRFSGRQFSNSRSEMNVSTLELGDSALYLCASSLDNRVMNTEAFFGQGTRLTVV.

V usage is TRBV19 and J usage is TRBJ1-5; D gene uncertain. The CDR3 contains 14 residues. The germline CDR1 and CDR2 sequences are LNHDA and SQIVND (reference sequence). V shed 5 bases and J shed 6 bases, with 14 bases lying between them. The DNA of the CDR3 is TGTGCCAGTAGTTTCAGTGACGGGTCTCAGCCCCAGCATTTT. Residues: CASSFSDGSQPQHF.

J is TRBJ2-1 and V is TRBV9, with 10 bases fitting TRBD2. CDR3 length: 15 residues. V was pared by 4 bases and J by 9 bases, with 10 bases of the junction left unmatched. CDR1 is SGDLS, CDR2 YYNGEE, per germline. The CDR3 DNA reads TGTGCCAGCAGCCCAGGTAGCGGGGGGAGGAGTGAGCAGTTCTTC. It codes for CASSPGSGGRSEQFF. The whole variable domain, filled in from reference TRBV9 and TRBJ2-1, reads DSGVTQTPKHLITATGQRVTLRCSPRSGDLSVYWYQQSLDQGLQFLIQYYNGEERAKGNILERFSAQQFPDLHSELNLSSLELGDSALYFCASSPGSGGRSEQFFGPGTRLTVL.

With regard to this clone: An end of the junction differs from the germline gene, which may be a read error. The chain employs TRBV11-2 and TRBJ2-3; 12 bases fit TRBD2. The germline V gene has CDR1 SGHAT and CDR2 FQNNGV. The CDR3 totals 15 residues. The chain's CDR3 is CASSLERLAGGPRGF. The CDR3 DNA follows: TGTGCCAGCAGCTTAGAAAGGCTAGCGGGAGGGCCGCGGGGTTTT.

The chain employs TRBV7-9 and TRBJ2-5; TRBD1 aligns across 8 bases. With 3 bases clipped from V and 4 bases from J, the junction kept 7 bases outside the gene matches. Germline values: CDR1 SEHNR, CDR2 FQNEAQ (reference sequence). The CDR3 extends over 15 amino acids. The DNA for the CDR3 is TGTGCCAGCAGCTTCGGGCAGGGGGCACGAGAGACCCAGTACTTC. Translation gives CASSFGQGARETQYF. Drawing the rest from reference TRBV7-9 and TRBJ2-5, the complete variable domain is DTGVSQNPRHKITKRGQNVTFRCDPISEHNRLYWYRQTLGQGPEFLTYFQNEAQLEKSRLLSDRFSAERPKGSFSTLEIQRTEQGDSAMYLCASSFGQGARETQYFGPGTRLLVL.

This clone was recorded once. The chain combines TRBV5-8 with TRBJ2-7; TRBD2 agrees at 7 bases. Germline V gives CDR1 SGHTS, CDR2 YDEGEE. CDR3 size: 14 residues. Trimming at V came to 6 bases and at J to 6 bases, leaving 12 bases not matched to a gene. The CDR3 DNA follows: TGTGCCAGCACCCCCCGGGGGGTAGCCGGCGAGCAGTACTTC. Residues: CASTPRGVAGEQYF.

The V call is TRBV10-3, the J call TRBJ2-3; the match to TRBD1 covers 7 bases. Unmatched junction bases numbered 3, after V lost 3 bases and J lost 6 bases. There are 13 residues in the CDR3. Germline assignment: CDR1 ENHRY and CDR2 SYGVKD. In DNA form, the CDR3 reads TGTGCCATCAGTGACAGGGGGTCCGATACGCAGTATTTT. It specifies CAISDRGSDTQYF.

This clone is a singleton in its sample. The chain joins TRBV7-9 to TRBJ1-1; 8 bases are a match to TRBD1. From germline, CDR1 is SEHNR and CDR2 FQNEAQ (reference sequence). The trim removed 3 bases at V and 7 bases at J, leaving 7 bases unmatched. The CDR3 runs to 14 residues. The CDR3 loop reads CASSLSDRGNEAFF. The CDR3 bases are TGTGCCAGCAGCTTGTCAGACAGGGGCAATGAAGCTTTCTTT.

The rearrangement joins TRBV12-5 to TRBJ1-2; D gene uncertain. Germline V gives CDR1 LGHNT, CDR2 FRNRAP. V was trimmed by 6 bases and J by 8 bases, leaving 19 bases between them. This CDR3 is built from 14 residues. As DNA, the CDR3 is TGTGCTAGTGGCAACAGCGAAGGACTCGGCGGCTACACCTTC. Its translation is CASGNSEGLGGYTF.

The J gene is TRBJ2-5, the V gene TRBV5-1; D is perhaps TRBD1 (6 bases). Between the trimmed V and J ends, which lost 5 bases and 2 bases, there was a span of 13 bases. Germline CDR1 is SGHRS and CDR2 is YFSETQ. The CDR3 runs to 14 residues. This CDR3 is CASRKDSVQETQYF. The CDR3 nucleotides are TGCGCCAGCAGAAAGGACAGCGTTCAAGAGACCCAGTACTTC.

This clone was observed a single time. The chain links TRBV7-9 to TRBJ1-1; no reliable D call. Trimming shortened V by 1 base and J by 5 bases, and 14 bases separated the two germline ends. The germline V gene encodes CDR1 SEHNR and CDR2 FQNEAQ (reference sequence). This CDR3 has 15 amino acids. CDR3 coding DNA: TGTGCCAGCAGCTTAGGGGCGGGTTTCGGGACTGAAGCTTTCTTT. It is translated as CASSLGAGFGTEAFF.

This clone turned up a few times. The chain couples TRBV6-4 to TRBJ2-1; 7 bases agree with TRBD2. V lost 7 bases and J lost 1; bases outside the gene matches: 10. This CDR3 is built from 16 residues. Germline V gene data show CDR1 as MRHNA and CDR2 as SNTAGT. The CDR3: CASTSPGGRSYNEQFF. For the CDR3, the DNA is TGTGCCAGCACCTCTCCCGGGGGGAGGTCCTACAATGAGCAGTTCTTC.

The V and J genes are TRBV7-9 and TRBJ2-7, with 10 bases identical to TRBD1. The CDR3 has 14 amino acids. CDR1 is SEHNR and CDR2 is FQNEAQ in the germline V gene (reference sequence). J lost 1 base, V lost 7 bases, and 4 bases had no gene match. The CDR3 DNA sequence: TGTGCCAGCATGTCGGGACAGGGGTCCTACGAGCAGTACTTC. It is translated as CASMSGQGSYEQYF. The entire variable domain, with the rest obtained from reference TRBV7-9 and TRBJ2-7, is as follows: DTGVSQNPRHKITKRGQNVTFRCDPISEHNRLYWYRQTLGQGPEFLTYFQNEAQLEKSRLLSDRFSAERPKGSFSTLEIQRTEQGDSAMYLCASMSGQGSYEQYFGPGTRLTVT.

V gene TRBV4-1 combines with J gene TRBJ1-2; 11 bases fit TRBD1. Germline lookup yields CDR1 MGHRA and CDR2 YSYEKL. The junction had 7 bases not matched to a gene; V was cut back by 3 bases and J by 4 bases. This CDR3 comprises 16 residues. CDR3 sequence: CASSQAGTGGGYGYTF. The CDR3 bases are TGCGCCAGCAGCCAGGCCGGGACAGGGGGAGGCTATGGCTACACCTTC.

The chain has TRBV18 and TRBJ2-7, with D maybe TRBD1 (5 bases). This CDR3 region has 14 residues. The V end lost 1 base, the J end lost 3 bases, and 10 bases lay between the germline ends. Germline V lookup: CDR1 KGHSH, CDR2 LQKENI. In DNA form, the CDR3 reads TGTGCCAGCTCACCACAGTATCAGGGCTACGAGCAGTACTTC. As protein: CASSPQYQGYEQYF.

CDR3 nucleotides: TGTGCCAGCAGCTTATCGAGAGTCCAAGAGACCCAGTACTTC. Translation: CASSLSRVQETQYF. The chain carries TRBV7-2 and TRBJ2-5; no definite D call. The CDR3 length is 14 residues. CDR1 and CDR2 (germline): SGHTA, FQGNSA. Deletions cut 2 bases from V and 1 base from J, with 8 bases between.

The CDR3 DNA reads as TGTGCCAGTAGTCTAGGACTACCCACATACGAGCAGTACTTC. This translates into CASSLGLPTYEQYF. The chain links TRBV19 to TRBJ2-7; a weak D match, TRBD2 (6 bases). The V end was cut by 5 bases, the J end by 4 bases, with 15 bases between. Germline lookup yields CDR1 LNHDA and CDR2 SQIVND (reference sequence). The CDR3 totals 14 residues.

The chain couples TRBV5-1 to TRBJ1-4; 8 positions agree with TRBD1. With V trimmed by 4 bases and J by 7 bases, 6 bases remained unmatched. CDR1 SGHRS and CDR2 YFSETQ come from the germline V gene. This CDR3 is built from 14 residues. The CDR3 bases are TGCGCCAGCAGCCGGTGGACAGGGAGTGAAAAACTGTTTTTT. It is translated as CASSRWTGSEKLFF.

The CDR3 loop is CASSLTENTEAFF. The CDR3 nucleotides read TGTGCCAGCAGCTTAACAGAGAACACTGAAGCTTTCTTT. The genes are TRBV7-2 and TRBJ1-1; D is unresolved. Between the trimmed V and J ends, which lost 2 bases and 1 base, there was a span of 5 bases. Germline V lookup: CDR1 SGHTA, CDR2 FQGNSA. The CDR3 has 13 residues.

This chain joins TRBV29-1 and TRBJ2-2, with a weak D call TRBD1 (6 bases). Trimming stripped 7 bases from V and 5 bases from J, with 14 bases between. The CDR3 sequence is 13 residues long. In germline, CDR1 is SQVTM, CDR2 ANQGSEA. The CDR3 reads CSARDTGTGELFF. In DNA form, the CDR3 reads TGCAGCGCCCGGGACACGGGAACCGGGGAGCTGTTTTTT.

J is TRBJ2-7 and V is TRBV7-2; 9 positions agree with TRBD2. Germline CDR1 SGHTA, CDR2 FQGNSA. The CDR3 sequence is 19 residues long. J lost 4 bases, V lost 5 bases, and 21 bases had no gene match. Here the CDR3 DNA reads TGTGCCAGCAGCCGGGCGGGCAAGCGGGGGGTTGCAAGGGGATACGAGCAGTACTTC. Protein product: CASSRAGKRGVARGYEQYF. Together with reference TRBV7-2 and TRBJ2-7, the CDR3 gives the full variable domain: GAGVSQSPSNKVTEKGKDVELRCDPISGHTALYWYRQSLGQGLEFLIYFQGNSAPDKSGLPSDRFSAERTGGSVSTLTIQRTQQEDSAVYLCASSRAGKRGVARGYEQYFGPGTRLTVT.